Listed below are T cell receptor beta chains from one sample, sequenced in a study of T cells in Graves' hyperthyroidism and ophthalmopathy. TCRdb called the multiplex PCR reads again in MiXCR, with one record for every CDR3 protein. The repertoire holds some 690,000 distinct CDR3 sequences, with roughly 17% as singletons. Source material: blood. The source of these receptors is a man in his fifties with Graves' hyperthyroidism. CDR3s include the opening cysteine and the closing phenylalanine or tryptophan. D genes are given only for firm matches. Only some rows state a clone size, as once, few, many or a class for expanded clones.

V gene	J gene	clone size	D gene	CDR3 DNA	CDR3 protein
TRBV28	TRBJ2-3	many	TRBD2	TGTGCCAGCGTAGCGGGCGGTAAAGATACGCAGTATTTT	CASVAGGKDTQYF
TRBV30	TRBJ2-3	-	TRBD2	TGTGCCTGGACCCTGGGACTAGCGAGCACAGATACGCAGTATTTT	CAWTLGLASTDTQYF
TRBV28	TRBJ1-1	many	-	TGTGCCAGCAGTTCAGGGGACGTGAACACTGAAGCTTTCTTT	CASSSGDVNTEAFF
TRBV7-2	TRBJ2-1	few	-	TGTGCCAGCAGCCCTACAGGGGGGGCCTACAATGAGCAGTTCTTC	CASSPTGGAYNEQFF
TRBV11-2	TRBJ2-1	many	-	TGTGCCAGCAGCTTAGAAATCTTGGCGAACAATGAGCAGTTCTTC	CASSLEILANNEQFF
TRBV3-1	TRBJ2-1	-	TRBD2	TGTGCCAGCAGCCAGATTCTAGCGGGAGGGCCCAATGAGCAGTTCTTC	CASSQILAGGPNEQFF
TRBV20-1	TRBJ2-7	many	TRBD1	TGCAGTGCTGACCAGGGACAGGGGTTCTACGAGCAGTACTTC	CSADQGQGFYEQYF
TRBV3-1	TRBJ2-7	few	-	TGTGCCAGCAGCCAAGATAATGGCAGAACCTACGAGCAGTACTTC	CASSQDNGRTYEQYF
TRBV24-1	TRBJ2-1	few	-	TGTGCCACCCGCTCCGCCGGCCTTGACAATGAGCAGTTCTTC	CATRSAGLDNEQFF
TRBV20-1	TRBJ1-5	many	-	TGCAGTGCTAGATCAAGGGGGGCCCGAAATCAGCCCCAGCATTTT	CSARSRGARNQPQHF
TRBV10-3	TRBJ2-2	many	TRBD2	TGTGCCATGAATAGCGGGAGGCCCACCGGGGAGCTGTTTTTT	CAMNSGRPTGELFF
TRBV28	TRBJ2-7	-	-	TGTGCCAGCAGTTCCACGAGGGCCAACTACGAGCAGTACTTC	CASSSTRANYEQYF
TRBV10-3	TRBJ2-1	-	TRBD2	TGTGCCACGCAATCGGGACTAGCGGACAATAAGCAGTTCTTC	CATQSGLADNKQFF
TRBV2	TRBJ2-1	many	TRBD2	TGTGCCAGCAGGCTTTGGGAGGGCTCCTACAATGAGCAGTTCTTC	CASRLWEGSYNEQFF
TRBV6-2/TRBV6-3	TRBJ2-3	-	-	TGTGCCAGCACCGAGGGGGGCCGGAGCACAGATACGCAGTATTTT	CASTEGGRSTDTQYF
TRBV7-9	TRBJ2-1	many	-	TGTGCCAGCACCCTATCCCGATCCGCGGATGAGCAGTTCTTC	CASTLSRSADEQFF
TRBV27	TRBJ2-4	-	TRBD2	TGTGCCAGCAGCCCCTTGGGGGGGGAAAAAACCAAAAACATTCAGTACTTC	CASSPLGGEKTKNIQYF
TRBV14	TRBJ2-7	few	-	TGTGCCAGCAGCCACTGGGACAATGCCTACGAGCAGTACTTC	CASSHWDNAYEQYF
TRBV6-1	TRBJ2-5	many	-	TGTGCCAGCAGCCACACCGTCACAGACCAAGAGACCCAGTACTTC	CASSHTVTDQETQYF
TRBV7-2	TRBJ2-7	many	-	TGTGCCAGCAACCTCGACCGAGAAAACTACGAGCAGTACTTC	CASNLDRENYEQYF
TRBV18	TRBJ1-2	few	-	TGTGCCAGCTCACCATTAGGGGCCTATGGCTACACCTTC	CASSPLGAYGYTF
TRBV11-2	TRBJ2-1	few	-	TGTGCCAGCAGCTCGCAGGGGAGGGGGTATGAGCAGTTCTTC	CASSSQGRGYEQFF
TRBV5-1	TRBJ2-5	-	-	TGCGCCAGCAGCTTGGCTAGCGTGAAAGAGACCCAGTACTTC	CASSLASVKETQYF
TRBV12-3/TRBV12-4	TRBJ1-6	many	-	TGTGCCAGCAGTTTTGATTCACCCCTCCACTTT	CASSFDSPLHF
TRBV4-3	TRBJ1-1	few	-	TGCGCCAGCAGCCGAGGGTACGGGATCTCGAACACTGAAGCTTTCTTT	CASSRGYGISNTEAFF
TRBV27	TRBJ2-3	few	-	TGTGCCAGCAGTTTAGTTTACAGTACAGATACGCAGTATTTT	CASSLVYSTDTQYF
TRBV7-3	TRBJ1-2	many	-	TGTGCCAGCAGCTTAACTGGGGCCCCCAATGGCTACACCTTC	CASSLTGAPNGYTF
TRBV29-1	TRBJ1-1	many	TRBD1	TGCAGCGTTGGAAGACAGGGAGGCACTGAAGCTTTCTTT	CSVGRQGGTEAFF
TRBV11-3	TRBJ2-3	many	-	TGTGCCAGCAGCTTAGGAGAGAGCACAGATACGCAGTATTTT	CASSLGESTDTQYF
TRBV5-1	TRBJ2-7	few	TRBD2	TGCGCCAGCAGCTTAAGACTAGCGGGAGAGGGGAAAAATTACGAGCAGTACTTC	CASSLRLAGEGKNYEQYF
TRBV19	TRBJ1-5	many	-	TGTGCCAGTAGTCTCCATCTGGCCTATCAGCCCCAGCATTTT	CASSLHLAYQPQHF
TRBV5-5	TRBJ2-7	few	-	TGTGCCAGCAGCTGGGAGTCGGGATCCAGCTCCTACGAGCAGTACTTC	CASSWESGSSSYEQYF
TRBV29-1	TRBJ2-1	-	TRBD2	TGCAGCGTAGCAGGGGGGACTAGCGGGTCGTACAATGAGCAGTTCTTC	CSVAGGTSGSYNEQFF
TRBV20-1	TRBJ2-7	-	TRBD1	TGCAGTGGCCCGGGACAGGGGACCTACGAGCAGTACTTC	CSGPGQGTYEQYF
TRBV7-2	TRBJ2-7	few	-	TGTGCCAGCAGCTACTTGCCGGGCTCTTACGAGCAGTACTTC	CASSYLPGSYEQYF
TRBV27	TRBJ1-1	many	-	TGTGCCAGCAGCCATACGGACAGGAACACTGAAGCTTTCTTT	CASSHTDRNTEAFF
TRBV11-2	TRBJ2-1	-	-	TGTGCCAGCAGCTTTCGATCAGGGTTTGCCTACAATGAGCAGTTCTTC	CASSFRSGFAYNEQFF
TRBV5-5	TRBJ2-6	-	TRBD1	TGTGCCAGCAGCCCAATCCCGGGACAGGGGGCGTCTGGGGCCAACGTCCTGACTTTC	CASSPIPGQGASGANVLTF
TRBV28	TRBJ2-2	many	TRBD1	TGTGTCACAGGGGGGCAGGGCCCCAACACCGGCACCGGGGAGCTGTTTTTT	CVTGGQGPNTGTGELFF
TRBV27	TRBJ1-6	many	-	TGTGCCAGCAGTCAATTGAAGTTGGGTCATTCACCCCTCCACTTT	CASSQLKLGHSPLHF
TRBV2	TRBJ2-3	many	TRBD2	TGTGCCAGCAGTGAGGGGCTAGCGGCCACAGATACGCAGTATTTT	CASSEGLAATDTQYF
TRBV27	TRBJ1-1	many	-	TGTGCCAGCAGTACGACAGTCATGAACACTGAAGCTTTCTTT	CASSTTVMNTEAFF